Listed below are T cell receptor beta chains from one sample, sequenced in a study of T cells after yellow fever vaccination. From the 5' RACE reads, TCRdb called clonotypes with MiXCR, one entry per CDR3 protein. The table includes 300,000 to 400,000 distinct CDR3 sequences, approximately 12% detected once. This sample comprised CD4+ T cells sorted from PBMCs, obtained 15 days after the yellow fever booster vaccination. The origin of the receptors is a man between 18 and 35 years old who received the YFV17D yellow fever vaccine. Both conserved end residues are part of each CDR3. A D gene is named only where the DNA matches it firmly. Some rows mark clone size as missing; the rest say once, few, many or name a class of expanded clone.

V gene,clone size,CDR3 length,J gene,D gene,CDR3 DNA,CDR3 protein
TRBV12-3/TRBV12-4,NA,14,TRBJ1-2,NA,TGTGCCAGCAGTTTATTGTCAGGGCCCTATGGCTACACCTTC,CASSLLSGPYGYTF
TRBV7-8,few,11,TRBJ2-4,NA,TGTGCCAGCAGCGATGGAGTCAGTTCCTACTTC,CASSDGVSSYF
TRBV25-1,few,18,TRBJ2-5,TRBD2,TGTGCCAGCAGTGAAGGTGGGACTAGCGGGGGGGCTGGAGAGACCCAGTACTTC,CASSEGGTSGGAGETQYF
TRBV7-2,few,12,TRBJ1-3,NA,TGTGCCAGCAGCCCCATCGAAAACACCATATATTTT,CASSPIENTIYF
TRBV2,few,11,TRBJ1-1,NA,TGTGCCAGCACTGAGGTTGGTGAAGCTTTCTTT,CASTEVGEAFF
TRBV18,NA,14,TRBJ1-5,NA,TGTGCCAGCTCACCATCAGGGAAGAATCAGCCCCAGCATTTT,CASSPSGKNQPQHF
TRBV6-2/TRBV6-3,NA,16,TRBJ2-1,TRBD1,TGTGCCAGCAGTTACCCCTTAAGGGACAGACGAAATGAGCAGTTCTTC,CASSYPLRDRRNEQFF
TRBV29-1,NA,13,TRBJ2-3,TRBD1,TGCAGCGCAACCATAACAGGGGCAGATACGCAGTATTTT,CSATITGADTQYF
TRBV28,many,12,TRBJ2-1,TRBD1,TGTGCCAGCAGTACGAACAGGGGTCGGGTTTTCTTC,CASSTNRGRVFF
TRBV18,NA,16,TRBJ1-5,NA,TGTGCCAGCTCACCACCGGCAGGGAGAAACAATCAGCCCCAGCATTTT,CASSPPAGRNNQPQHF
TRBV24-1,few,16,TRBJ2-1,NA,TGTGCCACCAGTGATTTGAGCAGGGCTGGAAACAATGAGCAGTTCTTC,CATSDLSRAGNNEQFF
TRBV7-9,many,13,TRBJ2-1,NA,TGTGCCAGCATCTTGGACAGTTACAATGAGCAGTTCTTC,CASILDSYNEQFF
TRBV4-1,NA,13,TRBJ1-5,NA,TGCGCCAGCAGCCAGGAAGTAGCCCAGCCCCAGCATTTT,CASSQEVAQPQHF
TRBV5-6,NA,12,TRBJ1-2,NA,TGTGCCAGCAGTCGGCCTATCTGGGGCTACACCTTC,CASSRPIWGYTF
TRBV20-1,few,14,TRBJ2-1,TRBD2,TGCAGTGCCCTTAGCGGGGGTGCCTACAATGAGCAGTTCTTC,CSALSGGAYNEQFF
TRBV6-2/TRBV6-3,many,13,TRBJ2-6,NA,TGTGCCAGCAAGCGCTCTGGGGCCAACGTCCTGACTTTC,CASKRSGANVLTF
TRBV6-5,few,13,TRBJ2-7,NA,TGTGCCAGCAGTTACGGCTCCCAGGTGGAGCAGTACTTC,CASSYGSQVEQYF
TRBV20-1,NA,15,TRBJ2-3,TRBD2,TGCAGTGCTAGGCGTGCGGGGGGGGTCACAGATACGCAGTATTTT,CSARRAGGVTDTQYF
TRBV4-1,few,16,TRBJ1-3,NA,TGCGCCAGCAGCCAGTCAACAGGGCTACGTGGAAACACCATATATTTT,CASSQSTGLRGNTIYF
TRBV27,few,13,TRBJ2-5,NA,TGTGCCAGCAAATCAGGGGGGCAGGAGACCCAGTACTTC,CASKSGGQETQYF
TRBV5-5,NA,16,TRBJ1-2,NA,TGTGCCAGCAGTTTACCTCCCTCGGGCCTCCTTCAGGGCTACACCTTC,CASSLPPSGLLQGYTF
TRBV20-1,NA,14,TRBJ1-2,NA,TGCAGTGCTCTCCCCCCAGGGCTTAACTATGGCTACACCTTC,CSALPPGLNYGYTF
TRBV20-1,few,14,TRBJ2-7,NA,TGCAGTGCTTCGGGACGCCCGGGCTCCTACGAGCAGTACTTC,CSASGRPGSYEQYF
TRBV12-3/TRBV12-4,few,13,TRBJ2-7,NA,TGTGCCAGCAGGCCGACAGCTTCCTACGAGCAGTACTTC,CASRPTASYEQYF
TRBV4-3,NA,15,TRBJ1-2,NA,TGCGCCAGCAGCCAAGATAGGAGGGCAGGGAATGGCTACACCTTC,CASSQDRRAGNGYTF
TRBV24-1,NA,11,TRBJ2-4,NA,TGTGCCACCAGTGTTGGTAACATTCAGTACTTC,CATSVGNIQYF
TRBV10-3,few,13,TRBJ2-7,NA,TGTGCCAATGGGGCGGACAAATTTTACGAGCAGTACTTC,CANGADKFYEQYF
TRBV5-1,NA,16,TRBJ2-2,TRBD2,TGCGCCAGCAGCCGCACTAGCGGGGGGAACACCGGGGAGCTGTTTTTT,CASSRTSGGNTGELFF
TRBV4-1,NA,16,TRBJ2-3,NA,TGCGCCAGCAGCCAAGATTACAGATTTGACCCAGATACGCAGTATTTT,CASSQDYRFDPDTQYF
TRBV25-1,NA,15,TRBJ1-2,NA,TGTGCCAGCAGTGAATTAGGGGACGGATTATATGGCTACACCTTC,CASSELGDGLYGYTF
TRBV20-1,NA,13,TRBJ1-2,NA,TGCAGTGCTAGAGAGAGGGGATGGTATGGCTACACCTTC,CSARERGWYGYTF
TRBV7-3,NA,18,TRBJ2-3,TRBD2,TGTGCCAGCAGCAATACTCGTAGCGGGGGCCTACTCACAGATACGCAGTATTTT,CASSNTRSGGLLTDTQYF
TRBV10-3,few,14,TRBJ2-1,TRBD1,TGTGCCATCAGAATTGGACAGGGTGATAATGAGCAGTTCTTC,CAIRIGQGDNEQFF
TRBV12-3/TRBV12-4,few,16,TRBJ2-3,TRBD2,TGTGCCAGCAGTTTTAATCTAGCGGGGGGCACAGATACGCAGTATTTT,CASSFNLAGGTDTQYF
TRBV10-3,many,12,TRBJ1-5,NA,TGTGCCATCAGTGAGGTGGATCAGCCCCAGCATTTT,CAISEVDQPQHF
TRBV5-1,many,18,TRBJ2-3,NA,TGCGCCAGCAGCTTGACCCGGAGTTCTCTTTCTAGCACAGATACGCAGTATTTT,CASSLTRSSLSSTDTQYF
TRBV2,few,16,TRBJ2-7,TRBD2,TGTGCCAGCAAAACGGGAGGGACCGGTGTCTCCTACGAGCAGTACTTC,CASKTGGTGVSYEQYF
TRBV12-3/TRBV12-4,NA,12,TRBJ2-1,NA,TGTGCCAGCAGTTTTCGCGTTGGGGGACAGTTCTTC,CASSFRVGGQFF
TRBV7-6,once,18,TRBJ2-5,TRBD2,TGTGCCAGCAGCTTAATAGGACTAGCGGGGGGCTCTCAAGAGACCCAGTACTTC,CASSLIGLAGGSQETQYF
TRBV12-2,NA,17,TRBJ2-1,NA,TGTGCAAGTCGCTTCCCGGGAACGGGGGGATCCTACAATGAGCAGTTCTTC,CASRFPGTGGSYNEQFF
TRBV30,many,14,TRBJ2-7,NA,TGTGCCTGGATCTACGGTGGGGGAACGGGCGAGCAGTACTTC,CAWIYGGGTGEQYF
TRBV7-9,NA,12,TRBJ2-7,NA,TGTGCCACACAGGAGGGACCCTACGAGCAGTACTTC,CATQEGPYEQYF
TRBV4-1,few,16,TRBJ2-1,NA,TGCGCCAGCAGCGAGTTTGTGGGGGGTTACTACAATGAGCAGTTCTTC,CASSEFVGGYYNEQFF
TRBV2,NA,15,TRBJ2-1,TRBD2,TGTGCCAGCAGGCCCTTCGCAGGGAGTGCGGGGGGCCTACGATTC,CASRPFAGSAGGLRF
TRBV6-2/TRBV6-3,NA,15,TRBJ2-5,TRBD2,TGTGCCAGCAGTGTCCCACTAGCGGGGGTAGAGACCCAGTACTTC,CASSVPLAGVETQYF
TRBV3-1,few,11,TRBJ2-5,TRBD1,TGTGCCAGTACAGGGGCACAGACCCAGTACTTC,CASTGAQTQYF
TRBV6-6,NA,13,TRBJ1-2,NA,TGTGCCAGCAGTTTAGGCAGCGATTATGGCTACACCTTC,CASSLGSDYGYTF
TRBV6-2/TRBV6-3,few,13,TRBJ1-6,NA,TGTGCCAGCAGACCTCGATTTGGGTCACCCCTCCACTTT,CASRPRFGSPLHF
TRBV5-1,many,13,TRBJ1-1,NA,TGCGCCAGCAGCACCTACAGGGCCACTGAAGCTTTCTTT,CASSTYRATEAFF
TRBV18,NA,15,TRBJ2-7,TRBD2,TGTGCCAGCTCATCCCGGACTAGCGCTACCTACGAGCAGTACTTC,CASSSRTSATYEQYF
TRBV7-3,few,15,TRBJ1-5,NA,TGTGCCAGCAGGATTTACCGGGATGGCAATCAGCCCCAGCATTTT,CASRIYRDGNQPQHF
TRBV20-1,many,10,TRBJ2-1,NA,TGCAGTGCTCGGTTGAATGAGCAGTTCTTC,CSARLNEQFF
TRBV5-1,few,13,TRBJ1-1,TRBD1,TGCGCCAGCAGCTTTCAGGGGGATCCTGAAGCTTTCTTT,CASSFQGDPEAFF
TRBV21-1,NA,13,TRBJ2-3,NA,TGTGCCAGCGCCCTGGGAGTGGGGTATACGCAGTATTTT,CASALGVGYTQYF